Shown below are 11 T cell receptor beta chains from a single sample sequenced in a study of regulatory T cells in long-lasting Graves disease. Time point denoted: newly diagnosed GD, antithyroid drugs for less than 3 months. Making the TCR library involved RNA that had been extracted from PBMCs. HTBI primers from iRepertoire and Arm-PCR of CDR3 regions yielded the TCR beta libraries. TCRdb passed the multiplex PCR reads through MiXCR, listing each CDR3 protein once. The sample comprises some 240,000 distinct CDR3 sequences, roughly 19% of which are singletons, and 12% rests with the top ten. These records were also assigned to another study, of T cells in Graves' hyperthyroidism and ophthalmopathy.

Sample: peripheral blood mononuclear cells (PBMCs), taken at new diagnosis, from a patient treated with antithyroid drugs. These receptors were collected from a woman in her 30s with Graves disease.

The chain uses TRBV6-1 and TRBJ2-4; 15 nucleotides agree with TRBD2. Germline V CDR1 and CDR2: MNHNS, SASEGT. V lost 6 bases and J lost 8; bases outside the gene matches: 5. CDR3 length: 15 amino acids. The CDR3 sequence is CASRGLAGGGDIQYF. CDR3 bases: TGTGCCAGCAGGGGACTAGCGGGGGGCGGGGACATTCAGTACTTC.

Details on this clonotype: This could be a read error, since a much larger clone is one nucleotide away. V and J are TRBV5-1 and TRBJ2-5; 8 bases match TRBD2. With the DNA end fitting TRBJ2-1 better, the J assignment may be wrong. The CDR3 spans 12 residues. The V gene's germline CDR1 is SGHRS and CDR2 YFSETQ. CDR3 protein: CASSLSGGEQFF. The CDR3 region has the DNA TGCGCCAGCAGCCTCAGCGGGGGCGAGCAGTTCTTC.

This clonotype was recorded many times. V gene TRBV7-2 combines with J gene TRBJ2-1; weak D call: TRBD2 (6 bases). Germline V gene data show CDR1 as SGHTA and CDR2 as FQGNSA. The CDR3 contains 16 residues. Trimming stripped 2 bases from V and 3 bases from J, with 14 bases between. This CDR3 is CASSLSARTIYNEQFF. Written as DNA, the CDR3 is TGTGCCAGCAGCTTAAGCGCACGGACTATCTACAATGAGCAGTTCTTC. The whole variable domain, filled in from reference TRBV7-2 and TRBJ2-1, reads GAGVSQSPSNKVTEKGKDVELRCDPISGHTALYWYRQSLGQGLEFLIYFQGNSAPDKSGLPSDRFSAERTGGSVSTLTIQRTQQEDSAVYLCASSLSARTIYNEQFFGPGTRLTVL.

In the case of this clonotype: One base away lies a much larger clone, so this may be a sequencing read error. The gene calls are TRBV7-2 and TRBJ2-2; D is uncertain. CDR1 and CDR2 (germline): SGHTA, FQGNSA. The CDR3 is made up of 16 amino acids. The germline V and J ends were trimmed by 1 base and 2 bases, with 11 bases remaining between them. Here the CDR3 DNA reads TGTGCCAGCAGCTTAGGTGCCCTTCCAAACACCGGGGAGCTGTTTTTT. Translation: CASSLGALPNTGELFF.

This rearrangement joins TRBV12-3 or TRBV12-4 to TRBJ1-1; D gene unclear. The CDR3 covers 13 residues. V lost 5 bases and J 13 bases, leaving 20 bases between the germline ends. The CDR3 sequence: CASSSDMNTDGFF. DNA of the CDR3: TGTGCCAGCAGTAGCGACATGAACACTGACGGTTTCTTT.

There are many counts of this clonotype. This sequence joins TRBV7-8 and TRBJ2-7, with D possibly called TRBD1 or TRBD2 (5 bases each). The germline gives CDR1 SGHVS, CDR2 FQNEAQ. Trimming took 5 bases from V and 12 from J, leaving 20 bases between them. This CDR3 has 13 amino acids. The CDR3 region has the DNA TGTGCCAGCAGCAATCGCCGGGACCCCAGATGGTACTTC. Protein: CASSNRRDPRWYF.

In this sample, this clonotype turned up many times. V gene TRBV28 combines with J gene TRBJ2-5; 7 bases agree with TRBD2. Looked up from germline, CDR1 is MDHEN and CDR2 is SYDVKM. The length of the CDR3 is 14 residues. The trim removed 8 bases at V and 2 bases at J, leaving 8 bases unmatched. The CDR3 region is CASAEAGSQETQYF. The CDR3, as DNA: TGTGCCAGCGCGGAAGCGGGGAGTCAAGAGACCCAGTACTTC.

This clonotype was seen repeatedly, ten times or more. The chain uses TRBV19 and TRBJ1-2; TRBD1 aligns across 10 bases. The length of the CDR3 is 16 residues. V dropped 3 bases and J dropped 4; count of bases not matched to a gene: 8. Germline V lookup: CDR1 LNHDA, CDR2 SQIVND (reference sequence). CDR3 DNA: TGTGCCAGTAGTATTCACGGACAGGGGGACCTCTATGGCTACACCTTC. The encoded protein is CASSIHGQGDLYGYTF.

This clonotype was counted at least ten times. The V call is TRBV3-1, the J call TRBJ2-1; TRBD1 or TRBD2 may be the D gene (5 bases each). Germline lookup yields CDR1 LGHDT and CDR2 YNNKEL (reference sequence). This CDR3 spans 14 amino acids. V lost 6 bases and J lost 12, with 21 bases in between. In nucleotides, the CDR3 is TGTGCCAGCAGTTCCTCAAGGGGACGGCCCGTGCAGTTCTTC. Translating gives CASSSSRGRPVQFF.

Ten or more counts support this clonotype. Here the CDR3 reads CASSSDPHGDSPLHF. The CDR3 coding sequence is TGTGCCAGCAGCTCGGACCCACACGGGGATTCACCCCTCCACTTT. This sequence joins TRBV5-4 and TRBJ1-6, with unresolved D. The CDR3 spans 15 residues. Germline CDR1 reads SGHNT; CDR2 reads YYREEE (reference sequence). V lost 3 bases and J lost 8, with 15 bases in between.

Turning to this clonotype: A far larger clone is off by one base, so a read error is likely. This chain joins TRBV28 and TRBJ2-1, with TRBD1 matching over 9 bases. The DNA end favors TRBJ2-5, so the J call may be wrong. The length of the CDR3 is 15 residues. The germline CDR1 and CDR2 sequences are MDHEN and SYDVKM. The CDR3 loop is CASSQQGAAKEAQYF. The CDR3 DNA sequence: TGTGCCAGCAGCCAACAGGGGGCCGCCAAGGAGGCCCAGTACTTC.